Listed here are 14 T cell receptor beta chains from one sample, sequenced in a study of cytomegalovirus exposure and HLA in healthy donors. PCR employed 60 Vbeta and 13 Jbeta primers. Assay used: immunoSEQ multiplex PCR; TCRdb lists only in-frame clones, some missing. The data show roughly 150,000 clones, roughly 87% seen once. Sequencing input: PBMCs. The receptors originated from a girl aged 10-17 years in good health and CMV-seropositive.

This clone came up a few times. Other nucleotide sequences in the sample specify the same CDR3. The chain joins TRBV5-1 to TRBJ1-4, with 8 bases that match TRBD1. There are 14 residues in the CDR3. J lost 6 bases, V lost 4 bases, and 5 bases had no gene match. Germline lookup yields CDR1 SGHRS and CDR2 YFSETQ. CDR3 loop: CASSPGTGDEKLFF. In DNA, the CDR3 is TGCGCCAGCAGCCCCGGGACAGGAGATGAAAAACTGTTTTTT.

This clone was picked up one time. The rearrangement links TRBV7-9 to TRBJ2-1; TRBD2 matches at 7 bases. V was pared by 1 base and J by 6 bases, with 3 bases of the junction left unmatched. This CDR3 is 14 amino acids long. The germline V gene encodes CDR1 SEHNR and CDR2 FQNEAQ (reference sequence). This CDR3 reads CASSLVAGVNEQFF. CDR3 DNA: TGTGCCAGCAGCTTAGTTGCGGGAGTCAATGAGCAGTTCTTC.

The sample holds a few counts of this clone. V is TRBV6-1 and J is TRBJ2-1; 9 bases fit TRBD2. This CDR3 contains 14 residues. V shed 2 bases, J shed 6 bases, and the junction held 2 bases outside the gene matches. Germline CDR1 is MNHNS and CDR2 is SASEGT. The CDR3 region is CASSELAGFNEQFF. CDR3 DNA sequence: TGTGCCAGCAGTGAACTAGCGGGATTCAATGAGCAGTTCTTC.

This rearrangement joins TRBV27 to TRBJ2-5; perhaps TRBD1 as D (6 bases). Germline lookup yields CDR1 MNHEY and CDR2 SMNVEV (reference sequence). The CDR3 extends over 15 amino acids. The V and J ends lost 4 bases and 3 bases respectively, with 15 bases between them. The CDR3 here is CASSSWYRTEETQYF. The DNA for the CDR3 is TGTGCCAGCAGTTCGTGGTATCGGACAGAAGAGACCCAGTACTTC.

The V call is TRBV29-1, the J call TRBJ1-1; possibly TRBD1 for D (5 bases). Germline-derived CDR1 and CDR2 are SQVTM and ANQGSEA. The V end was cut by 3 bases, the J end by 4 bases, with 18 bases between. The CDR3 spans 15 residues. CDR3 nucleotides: TGCAGCGTTGACGGGGGGGTAAGAACTCCCACTGAAGCTTTCTTT. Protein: CSVDGGVRTPTEAFF.

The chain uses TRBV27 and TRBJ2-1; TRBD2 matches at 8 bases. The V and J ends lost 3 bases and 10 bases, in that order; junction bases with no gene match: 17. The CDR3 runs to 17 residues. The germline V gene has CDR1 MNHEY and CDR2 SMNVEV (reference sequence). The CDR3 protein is CASSFLTSGASPGEQFF. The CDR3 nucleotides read TGTGCCAGCAGTTTCCTCACTAGCGGAGCTTCCCCGGGGGAGCAGTTCTTC.

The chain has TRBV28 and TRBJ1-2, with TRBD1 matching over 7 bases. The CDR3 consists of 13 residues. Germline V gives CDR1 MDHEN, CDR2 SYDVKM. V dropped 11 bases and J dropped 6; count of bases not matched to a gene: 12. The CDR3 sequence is CAFQDRTTHGYTF. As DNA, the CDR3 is TGTGCCTTTCAGGACAGGACCACACATGGCTACACCTTC.

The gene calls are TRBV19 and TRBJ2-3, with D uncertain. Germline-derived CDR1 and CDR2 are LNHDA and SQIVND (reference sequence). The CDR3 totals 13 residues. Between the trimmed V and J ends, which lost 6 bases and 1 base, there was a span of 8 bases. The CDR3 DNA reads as TGTGCCAGTAGGGGCCCGGGCACAGATACGCAGTATTTT. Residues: CASRGPGTDTQYF.

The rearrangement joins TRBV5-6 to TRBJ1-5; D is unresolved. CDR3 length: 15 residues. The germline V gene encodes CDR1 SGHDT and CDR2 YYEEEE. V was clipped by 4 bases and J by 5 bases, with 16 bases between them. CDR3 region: CASSPRGLGDQPQHF. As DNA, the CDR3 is TGTGCCAGCAGCCCTCGGGGTTTGGGAGATCAGCCCCAGCATTTT.

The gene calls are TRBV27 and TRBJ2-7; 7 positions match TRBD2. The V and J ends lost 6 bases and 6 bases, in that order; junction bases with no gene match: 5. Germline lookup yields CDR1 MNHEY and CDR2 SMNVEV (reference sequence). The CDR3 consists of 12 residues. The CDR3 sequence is CASRAAGSEQYF. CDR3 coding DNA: TGTGCCAGCAGGGCAGCGGGATCCGAGCAGTACTTC.

CDR3 sequence reads: CASSQGPPGLLIQPQHF. The CDR3 coding sequence is TGCGCCAGCAGCCAGGGGCCCCCGGGACTCCTAATTCAGCCCCAGCATTTT. The J gene is TRBJ1-5, the V gene TRBV4-1; possible D gene TRBD1, 5 bases. The CDR3 runs 17 residues. The V gene's germline CDR1 is MGHRA and CDR2 YSYEKL. Between the trimmed V and J ends, which lost 3 bases and 6 bases, there was a span of 21 bases.

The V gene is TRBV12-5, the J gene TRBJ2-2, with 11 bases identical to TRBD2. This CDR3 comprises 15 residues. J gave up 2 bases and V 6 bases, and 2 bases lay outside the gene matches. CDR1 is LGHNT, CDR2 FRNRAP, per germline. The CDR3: CASGRLAGNTGELFF. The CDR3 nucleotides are TGTGCTAGTGGCCGACTAGCGGGAAACACCGGGGAGCTGTTTTTT.

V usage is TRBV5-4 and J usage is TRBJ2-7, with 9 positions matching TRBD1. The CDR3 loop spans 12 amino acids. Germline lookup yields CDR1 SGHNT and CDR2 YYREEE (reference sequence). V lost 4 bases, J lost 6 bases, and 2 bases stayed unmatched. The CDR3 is CASSLTGGEQYF. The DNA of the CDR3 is TGTGCCAGCAGCCTGACAGGGGGCGAGCAGTACTTC. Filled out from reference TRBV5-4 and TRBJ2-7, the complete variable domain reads ETGVTQSPTHLIKTRGQQVTLRCSSQSGHNTVSWYQQALGQGPQFIFQYYREEENGRGNFPPRFSGLQFPNYSSELNVNALELDDSALYLCASSLTGGEQYFGPGTRLTVT.

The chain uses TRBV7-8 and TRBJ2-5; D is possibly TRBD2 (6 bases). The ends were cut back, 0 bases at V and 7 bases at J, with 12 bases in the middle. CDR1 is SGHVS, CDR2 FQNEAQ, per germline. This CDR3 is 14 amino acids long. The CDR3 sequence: CASSLASREWTQYF. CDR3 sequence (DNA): TGTGCCAGCAGCTTAGCATCGCGGGAATGGACCCAGTACTTC.